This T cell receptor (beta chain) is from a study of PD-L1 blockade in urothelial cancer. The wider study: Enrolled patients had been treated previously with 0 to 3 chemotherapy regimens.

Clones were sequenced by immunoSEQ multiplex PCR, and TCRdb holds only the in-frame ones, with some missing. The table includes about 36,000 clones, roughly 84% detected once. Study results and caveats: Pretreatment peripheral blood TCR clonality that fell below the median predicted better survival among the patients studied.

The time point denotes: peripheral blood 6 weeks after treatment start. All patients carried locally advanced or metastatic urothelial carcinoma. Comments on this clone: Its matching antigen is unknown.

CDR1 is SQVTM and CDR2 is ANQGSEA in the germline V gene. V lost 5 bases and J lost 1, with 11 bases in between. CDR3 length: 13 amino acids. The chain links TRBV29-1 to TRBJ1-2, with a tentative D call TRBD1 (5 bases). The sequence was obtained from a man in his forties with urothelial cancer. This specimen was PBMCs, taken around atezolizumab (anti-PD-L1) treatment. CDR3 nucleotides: TGCAGCGTTTACGACAGAAATAACTATGGCTACACCTTC. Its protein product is CSVYDRNNYGYTF.